The 3 T cell receptor beta chains reported below all come from one sample, sequenced in a study of vaccination effects on CD4 cells after COVID-19. Clones were read by immunoSEQ multiplex PCR, and TCRdb kept only the in-frame ones, dropping some. Of 40,000 or so clones in the sample, about 80% were seen once. It was after more than nine days of culture that CD4+ T cells were isolated. These TCRs are of unknown antigen specificity. Specimen: CD4+ T cells from PBMCs cultured without peptide, collected before COVID-19 vaccination. Source of these receptors: a human donor who received a COVID-19 vaccine.

CDR3 DNA: TGCGCCAGCAGCTTGGGGACTAGCGGGAACACAGATACGCAGTATTTT. It is translated as CASSLGTSGNTDTQYF. The rearrangement uses TRBV5-1 and TRBJ2-3; 12 bases fit TRBD2. Per the germline V gene, CDR1 is SGHRS and CDR2 is YFSETQ. CDR3 length: 16 amino acids. The V and J ends lost 0 bases and 2 bases, in that order; junction bases with no gene match: 1.

This chain connects TRBV10-1 to TRBJ1-2; 9 nucleotides match TRBD1. The junction had 4 bases not matched to a gene; V was cut back by 7 bases and J by 4 bases. This CDR3 has 13 residues. From germline, CDR1 is WNHNN and CDR2 SYGVQD (reference sequence). As DNA, the CDR3 is TGCGCCAGCAACCCGGGACAGGGCTATGGCTACACCTTC. Its translation is CASNPGQGYGYTF.

This rearrangement joins TRBV30 to TRBJ1-6; no definite D call. Trimming pared 0 bases from V and 9 bases from J, leaving 12 bases between. The CDR3 length is 14 residues. Germline CDR1 reads GTSNPN; CDR2 reads SVGIG (reference sequence). CDR3 nucleotides: TGTGCCTGGAGTGTGGAGGGTCTTTCTTCACCCCTCCACTTT. It codes for CAWSVEGLSSPLHF.